The sequence of this T cell receptor beta chain was determined in a study of T cells expressing NK-cell markers. As for the study in general: Eight donors were sequenced, seven testing HCMV-seropositive and one testing seronegative.

TCRdb re-called the 5' RACE reads and catalogs CDR3 proteins one per entry, DNA excluded. This table holds roughly 420,000 distinct CDR3 sequences. The receptor's source is a woman aged 18 to 75 in good health. What was sequenced was blood T cells: a sorted CD56 or NKG2C T cell subset, CD4+ or CD8+ T cells, or bulk PBMC T cells (not recorded which).

The CDR3: CASSREGALYNEQFF. The rearrangement uses TRBV7-9 and TRBJ2-1; absent DNA, TCRdb's TRBD1 call cannot be checked. This CDR3 region has 15 residues. Looked up from germline, CDR1 is SEHNR and CDR2 is FQNEAQ (reference sequence).